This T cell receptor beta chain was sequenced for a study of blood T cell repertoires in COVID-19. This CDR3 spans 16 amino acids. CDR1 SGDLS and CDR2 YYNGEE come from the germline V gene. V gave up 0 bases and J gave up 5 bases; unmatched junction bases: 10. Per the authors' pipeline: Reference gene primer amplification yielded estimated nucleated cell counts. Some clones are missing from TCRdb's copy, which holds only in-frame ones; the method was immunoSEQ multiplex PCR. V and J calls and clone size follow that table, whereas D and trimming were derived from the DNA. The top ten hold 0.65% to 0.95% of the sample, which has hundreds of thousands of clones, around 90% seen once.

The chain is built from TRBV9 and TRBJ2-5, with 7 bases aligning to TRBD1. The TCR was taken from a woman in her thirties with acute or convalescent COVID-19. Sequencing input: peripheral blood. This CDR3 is CASSVEGGALSETQYF. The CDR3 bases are TGTGCCAGCAGCGTAGAAGGGGGCGCATTATCTGAGACCCAGTACTTC.